This TCR beta chain was captured in a study of regulatory T cells in long-lasting Graves disease. For TCR beta, libraries came from iRepertoire HTBI primers and Arm-PCR of CDR3 regions. Via MiXCR, TCRdb re-called the multiplex PCR reads, giving one row per CDR3 protein. The sample yields hundreds of thousands of distinct CDR3 sequences, around 16% seen once. In this sample, this clonotype turned up a few times. Stated time point: newly diagnosed GD, antithyroid drugs for less than 3 months. Isolated PBMC RNA provided the starting material for the TCR library. This CDR3 is built from 15 residues. Between the trimmed V and J ends, which lost 6 bases and 7 bases, there was a span of 22 bases. Germline CDR1 and CDR2: PRHDT and FYEKMQ (reference sequence). These data were likewise used in another study, on T cells in Graves' hyperthyroidism and ophthalmopathy. That report adds: First-round RT-PCR with HTBI primers amplified the TCR CDR3 region.

The sequences come from peripheral blood mononuclear cells (PBMCs), collected at new diagnosis, from a patient treated with antithyroid drugs. The TCR originated in a man younger than 35 with Graves disease. The chain uses TRBV13 and TRBJ2-7, with D possibly matching TRBD1 (5 bases). DNA of the CDR3: TGTGCCAGCAGTCGACAGCGCGCGGATTCAGGAGAGCAGTACTTC. Amino acids: CASSRQRADSGEQYF.